What follows describes a single T cell receptor (beta chain). The CDR3 carries no conserved terminal phenylalanine or tryptophan, so it likely arises from a read error. Breast cancer patients provided tissue from their axillary draining lymph nodes. TCRdb itself ran the multiplex PCR reads through MiXCR, one entry per CDR3 protein. The table includes some 150,000 distinct CDR3 sequences, around 22% detected once. These data are taken from a study of breast tumors, draining lymph nodes, adjacent tissues. This CDR3 comprises 15 residues. Germline values: CDR1 SGHTA, CDR2 FQGNSA. V dropped 5 bases and J dropped 4 bases, with 17 bases sitting between them.

The sequenced sample was axillary lymph node tissue. The V call is TRBV7-2, the J call TRBJ1-2, with D possibly matching TRBD1 (5 bases). This receptor was obtained from a female donor with breast cancer. Some clones in this sample may be carry-over from other donors' samples. This CDR3 reads CASSESGSGPYGYTL. The CDR3 bases are TGTGCCAGCAGCGAAAGCGGGTCAGGGCCCTATGGCTACACCCTC.